This passage covers 29 T cell receptor beta chains from one sample sequenced in a study of CD8+ T cells in alopecia areata. Following extraction, RNA underwent reverse transcription to cDNA, which served as the sequencing template. Here immunoSEQ multiplex PCR was the method, and the copy in TCRdb shows in-frame clones only, minus some. The sample holds about 210,000 clones, approximately 57% seen once. As to treatment: oral pan-JAK inhibitor, 5-10 mg twice daily. The material was CD4+ T cells sorted from blood, obtained at week 4, from a patient treated with tofacitinib. The origin of the receptors is a human donor with alopecia areata.

The chain carries TRBV5-1 and TRBJ2-2, with D possibly being TRBD1 (5 bases). The CDR3 length is 16 residues. Trimming took off 4 bases at V and 1 base at J, with 14 bases between the two ends. Germline assignment: CDR1 SGHRS and CDR2 YFSETQ. The CDR3 nucleotides are TGCGCCAGCAGCCCTAAGTGGCAGGGGAACACCGGGGAGCTGTTTTTT. It translates to CASSPKWQGNTGELFF.

V and J are TRBV19 and TRBJ1-1; unclear D gene. This CDR3 has 15 amino acids. Germline V gene sequence: CDR1 LNHDA, CDR2 SQIVND (reference sequence). V lost 5 bases, J lost 3 bases, and 16 bases lay in between. The CDR3 bases are TGTGCCAGTAGTCCCCGGCCTCGATGGGACACTGAAGCTTTCTTT. Residues: CASSPRPRWDTEAFF.

The V call is TRBV2, the J call TRBJ2-7, with D uncertain. The CDR3 extends over 12 amino acids. V lost 1 base, J lost 3 bases, and 4 bases lay in between. Germline V gives CDR1 SNHLY, CDR2 FYNNEI. The CDR3 region is CASSEDIYEQYF. The CDR3 DNA reads as TGTGCCAGCAGTGAAGACATCTACGAGCAGTACTTC.

The rearrangement uses TRBV6-6 and TRBJ2-5; D call uncertain. The CDR3 contains 11 residues. The V and J ends lost 6 bases and 3 bases respectively, with 5 bases between them. The V gene's germline CDR1 is MNHNY and CDR2 SVGAGI (reference sequence). The DNA of the CDR3 is TGTGCCAGCAGCCCGGAAGAGACCCAGTACTTC. Protein product: CASSPEETQYF.

The sample holds a few counts of this clone. This rearrangement joins TRBV5-1 to TRBJ1-2; the D gene is possibly TRBD1 (5 bases). The CDR3 covers 15 residues. The V end was cut by 4 bases, the J end by 5 bases, with 18 bases between. In germline, CDR1 is SGHRS, CDR2 YFSETQ. CDR3 bases: TGCGCCAGCAGCGGAGGGACGGAGCAGACTTATGGCTACACCTTC. Translation gives CASSGGTEQTYGYTF.

V gene TRBV7-2 combines with J gene TRBJ2-3; no reliable D call. There are 13 residues in the CDR3. Trimming shortened V by 3 bases and J by 11 bases, and 15 bases separated the two germline ends. Germline V gene lookup returns CDR1 SGHTA and CDR2 FQGNSA. CDR3: CASSLATNIEQYF. The CDR3 nucleotides read TGTGCCAGCAGCTTGGCGACCAATATCGAGCAGTATTTT.

The chain combines TRBV7-2 with TRBJ2-1; 12 bases line up with TRBD2. CDR3 length equals 16 residues. The germline V gene encodes CDR1 SGHTA and CDR2 FQGNSA. Unmatched junction bases numbered 6, after V lost 2 bases and J lost 7 bases. CDR3 sequence reads: CASSLRASGGANEQFF. DNA for the CDR3: TGTGCCAGCAGCTTAAGGGCTAGCGGGGGGGCGAATGAGCAGTTCTTC.

J is TRBJ2-4 and V is TRBV9; either TRBD1 or TRBD2 may supply D (5 bases each). The CDR3 is 15 amino acids. V was clipped by 4 bases and J by 8 bases, with 19 bases between them. Germline CDR1 and CDR2: SGDLS and YYNGEE. For the CDR3, the DNA is TGTGCCAGCAGCCCTCACCTCGACCTGGGGGACATTCAGTACTTC. Its protein is CASSPHLDLGDIQYF.

This chain connects TRBV6-5 to TRBJ2-3; D not certain. CDR1 is MNHEY, CDR2 SVGAGI, per germline. Trimming removed 0 bases at V and 0 bases at J, with 7 bases between. CDR3 size: 15 residues. The CDR3 region has the DNA TGTGCCAGCAGTTACTCGACCACTAGCACAGATACGCAGTATTTT. Protein: CASSYSTTSTDTQYF.

On this clone itself: Other DNA sequences in the sample encode the same CDR3. V gene TRBV20-1 combines with J gene TRBJ2-3; D is undetermined. This CDR3 spans 10 amino acids. CDR1 is DFQATT and CDR2 is SNEGSKA in the germline V gene (reference sequence). V lost 1 base, J lost 5 bases, and 1 base lay in between. The CDR3 sequence is CSARVDTQYF. The CDR3 bases are TGCAGTGCTAGAGTAGATACGCAGTATTTT.

The genes are TRBV4-3 and TRBJ1-6, with 9 bases that match TRBD1. V trimming: 4 bases; J trimming: 8 bases; junction bases outside the gene matches: 3. This CDR3 has 14 residues. Germline V CDR1 and CDR2: LGHNA, YSLEER. The CDR3 coding sequence is TGCGCCAGCAGCCCCGGGACAGGGCATTCACCCCTCCACTTT. The encoded protein is CASSPGTGHSPLHF.

The chain employs TRBV20-1 and TRBJ2-1, with D uncertain. The CDR3 is 10 residues long. Trimming removed 5 bases at V and 3 bases at J, with 2 bases between. Germline CDR1 and CDR2: DFQATT and SNEGSKA (reference sequence). In DNA, the CDR3 is TGCAGTGCTGGCTACAATGAGCAGTTCTTC. Translating it yields CSAGYNEQFF.

This sequence joins TRBV29-1 and TRBJ2-1; D is uncertain. This CDR3 region has 13 residues. V lost 3 bases, J lost 6 bases, and 12 bases lay in between. Germline V gene data show CDR1 as SQVTM and CDR2 as ANQGSEA. CDR3 residues: CSVEARFVNEQFF. CDR3 sequence (DNA): TGCAGCGTTGAGGCTAGGTTTGTCAATGAGCAGTTCTTC.

V and J are TRBV7-8 and TRBJ2-4; 9 bases align to TRBD1. The CDR3 extends over 14 amino acids. From germline, CDR1 is SGHVS and CDR2 FQNEAQ. Trimming cost V 5 bases and J 6 bases; bases outside gene matches: 5. The CDR3 DNA sequence: TGTGCCAGCAGCGGAGGGACAGGGCGAAACATTCAGTACTTC. Protein product: CASSGGTGRNIQYF.

This chain joins TRBV6-5 and TRBJ2-7; D gene uncertain. Trimming shortened V by 2 bases and J by 4 bases, and 15 bases separated the two germline ends. Germline V CDR1 and CDR2: MNHEY, SVGAGI. This CDR3 comprises 15 residues. Here the CDR3 reads CASSYRRKAKYEQYF. The CDR3 DNA is TGTGCCAGCAGTTACCGGAGAAAGGCGAAATACGAGCAGTACTTC.

The genes are TRBV9 and TRBJ2-1; 8 bases are a match to TRBD2. V lost 4 bases to trimming and J lost 4 bases; unmatched junction nucleotides: 7. The CDR3 sequence is 15 residues long. The germline V gene encodes CDR1 SGDLS and CDR2 YYNGEE. CDR3 DNA sequence: TGTGCCAGCAGCTCCGGGACTAGTGCGTACAATGAGCAGTTCTTC. Translating it yields CASSSGTSAYNEQFF.

The chain joins TRBV7-2 to TRBJ1-2, with D unclear. CDR1 is SGHTA, CDR2 FQGNSA, per germline. Trimming stripped 5 bases from V and 7 bases from J, with 8 bases between. This CDR3 region has 11 residues. In DNA form, the CDR3 reads TGTGCCAGCAGCCCCTTATCTGGCTACACCTTC. It yields the protein CASSPLSGYTF.

The chain carries TRBV9 and TRBJ1-1; TRBD1 is a possible D gene (5 bases). CDR1 is SGDLS, CDR2 YYNGEE, per germline. Trimming stripped 2 bases from V and 3 bases from J, with 14 bases between. This CDR3 is built from 15 residues. The DNA for the CDR3 is TGTGCCAGCAGCGTGTCTGCAGGGAGGGACACTGAAGCTTTCTTT. Translated: CASSVSAGRDTEAFF.

The J gene is TRBJ1-1, the V gene TRBV10-3; D not resolved. V lost 4 bases, J lost 6 bases, and 15 bases lay in between. Germline assignment: CDR1 ENHRY and CDR2 SYGVKD. The CDR3 is 14 residues long. CDR3 region: CAISAIPFNAEAFF. The DNA for the CDR3 is TGTGCCATCAGTGCCATTCCCTTCAACGCTGAAGCTTTCTTT.

The V and J genes are TRBV13 and TRBJ2-2, with 7 bases matching TRBD1. J was trimmed by 1 base and V by 11 bases; bases with no gene match: 4. CDR1 is PRHDT, CDR2 FYEKMQ, per germline (reference sequence). This CDR3 contains 13 residues. The CDR3 DNA reads TGTGCCTGTCGACAGGGGAACACCGGGGAGCTGTTTTTT. Translating gives CACRQGNTGELFF.

This clone showed up just a few times. The chain uses TRBV30 and TRBJ2-2; no clear D gene. Germline V lookup: CDR1 GTSNPN, CDR2 SVGIG (reference sequence). This CDR3 comprises 12 residues. V lost 4 bases to trimming and J lost 2 bases, with 5 bases between them. The CDR3, as DNA: TGTGCCTGGACTCCAAACACCGGGGAGCTGTTTTTT. Its protein product is CAWTPNTGELFF.

V is TRBV7-9 and J is TRBJ1-6; 7 bases are a match to TRBD1. Germline V gene lookup returns CDR1 SEHNR and CDR2 FQNEAQ (reference sequence). The CDR3 length is 14 residues. V shed 5 bases, J shed 7 bases, and the junction held 5 bases outside the gene matches. As DNA, the CDR3 is TGTGCCAGCAGCCAGGGACAGACAAATTCACCCCTCCACTTT. This translates into CASSQGQTNSPLHF.

This clone was observed a handful of times. The chain combines TRBV7-7 with TRBJ2-5; possibly TRBD1 for D (5 bases). V was trimmed by 0 bases and J by 4 bases, leaving 12 bases between them. The CDR3 runs 15 residues. Germline lookup yields CDR1 SSHAT and CDR2 FNYEAQ (reference sequence). CDR3 DNA sequence: TGTGCCAGCAGCTTAGCCCAGGGTAGCCGAGAGACCCAGTACTTC. As protein: CASSLAQGSRETQYF.

The genes are TRBV7-6 and TRBJ1-1; possibly TRBD1 for D (6 bases). Trimming took 5 bases from V and 1 from J, leaving 17 bases between them. Germline-derived CDR1 and CDR2 are SGHVS and FNYEAQ. This CDR3 has 16 residues. This CDR3 reads CASSGKDSLANTEAFF. In DNA, the CDR3 is TGTGCCAGCAGCGGAAAGGACAGTTTGGCGAACACTGAAGCTTTCTTT.

As to this clone: The sample contains more than one DNA sequence encoding this CDR3. This CDR3 reads CSVTSGETQYF. CDR3 bases: TGCAGCGTTACTAGCGGGGAGACCCAGTACTTC. The V gene is TRBV29-1, the J gene TRBJ2-5; 9 bases agree with TRBD2. The CDR3 extends over 11 amino acids. Germline CDR1 SQVTM, CDR2 ANQGSEA. V shed 5 bases and J 5 bases; nucleotides not matched to a gene: 0. Looking up the rest from reference TRBV29-1 and TRBJ2-5 gives the full variable domain: SAVISQKPSRDICQRGTSLTIQCQVDSQVTMMFWYRQQPGQSLTLIATANQGSEATYESGFVIDKFPISRPNLTFSTLTVSNMSPEDSSIYLCSVTSGETQYFGPGTRLLVL.

J is TRBJ1-4 and V is TRBV30, with D maybe TRBD1 (6 bases). Trimming cost V 3 bases and J 0 bases, with 14 bases left between them. This CDR3 spans 16 amino acids. Per the germline V gene, CDR1 is GTSNPN and CDR2 is SVGIG (reference sequence). The CDR3 here is CAWSSTGRATNEKLFF. CDR3 sequence (DNA): TGTGCCTGGAGCTCTACAGGGCGCGCAACTAATGAAAAACTGTTTTTT.

The rearrangement links TRBV6-5 to TRBJ1-1; the D is unclear. CDR3 length: 15 amino acids. With 2 bases removed from V and 1 base from J, the gap between germline ends came to 11 bases. Germline loops: CDR1 MNHEY, CDR2 SVGAGI. In DNA form, the CDR3 reads TGTGCCAGCAGTTACGGTGGTCTGGAGAACACTGAAGCTTTCTTT. Translated, it gives CASSYGGLENTEAFF.

There are a few counts of this clone. This rearrangement joins TRBV29-1 to TRBJ2-7, with a weak D call TRBD1 (6 bases). Per the germline V gene, CDR1 is SQVTM and CDR2 is ANQGSEA. The CDR3 consists of 12 residues. Trimming took 7 bases from V and 4 from J, leaving 14 bases between them. In DNA, the CDR3 is TGCAGCGGTGGCCAGGACAGTTACGAGCAGTACTTC. The encoded protein is CSGGQDSYEQYF.

This clone was detected only once. The sample contains more than one DNA sequence encoding this CDR3. J is TRBJ1-1 and V is TRBV29-1; D gene ambiguous. Germline V gene sequence: CDR1 SQVTM, CDR2 ANQGSEA. This CDR3 has 14 amino acids. Deletions cut 1 base from V and 1 base from J, with 10 bases between. CDR3 bases: TGCAGCGTTGAAGGACGGGTGGGGAACACTGAAGCTTTCTTT. Amino acids: CSVEGRVGNTEAFF.